The 4 T cell receptor beta chains presented below share a single source sample, sequenced in a study of blood T cell repertoires in COVID-19. The method was immunoSEQ multiplex PCR; TCRdb's version includes in-frame clones alone and lacks a portion of them. The profile covers 150,000 to 200,000 clones, with approximately 87% appearing a single time and 3% to 4% taken by the ten largest. The sequenced material came from peripheral blood. These receptors were obtained from a man younger than 35 with active or convalescent COVID-19.

This sequence joins TRBV5-1 and TRBJ2-3; D is perhaps TRBD1 (5 bases). Germline values: CDR1 SGHRS, CDR2 YFSETQ. This CDR3 contains 15 residues. V lost 1 base, J lost 3 bases, and 12 bases lay in between. CDR3: CASSLRGKETDTQYF. In DNA form, the CDR3 reads TGCGCCAGCAGCTTGAGGGGAAAGGAGACAGATACGCAGTATTTT.

The chain employs TRBV6-5 and TRBJ1-5; D unclear. Germline assignment: CDR1 MNHEY and CDR2 SVGAGI. The CDR3 runs 13 residues. V was shortened by 3 bases and J by 6 bases, with 9 bases between the two germline ends. CDR3 in DNA: TGTGCCAGCAGTTATGGGAGTTCTCAGCCCCAGCATTTT. Protein: CASSYGSSQPQHF.

V usage is TRBV27 and J usage is TRBJ2-3; D remains unclear. V shed 5 bases and J shed 5 bases, with 14 bases lying between them. The CDR3 is made up of 14 amino acids. Germline values: CDR1 MNHEY, CDR2 SMNVEV (reference sequence). The CDR3 here is CASSLEHAQDTQYF. CDR3 sequence (DNA): TGTGCCAGCAGTCTCGAACATGCTCAAGATACGCAGTATTTT.

On this clone: One junction end disagrees with the germline gene, perhaps due to a read error. This sequence joins TRBV7-8 and TRBJ2-7; 8 positions agree with TRBD2. Germline V gene lookup returns CDR1 SGHVS and CDR2 FQNEAQ. The CDR3 consists of 16 residues. CDR3 region: CASILDGLALDYEQYF. In nucleotides, the CDR3 is TGTGCCAGCATCTTAGACGGACTAGCCCTTGACTACGAGCAGTACTTC.